Reported below is one T cell receptor (beta chain). As originally analysed: Estimation of nucleated cell counts relied on the amplification of reference gene primers. Profiled with immunoSEQ multiplex PCR; TCRdb holds only in-frame clones, not every one. V, J and clone size reflect that table, while D and trimming were determined from the DNA. Among roughly 41,000 clones listed, about 80% were seen once. This sample is part of a study of blood T cell repertoires in COVID-19. Study at large: PBMCs, B-cell-depleted T cells, or T cells were the source of the cDNA or gDNA that made up the material.

Trimming pared 4 bases from V and 7 bases from J, leaving 23 bases between. This CDR3 contains 17 residues. Germline CDR1 is LNHDA and CDR2 is SQIVND (reference sequence). The receptor was isolated from a woman older than 75 with acute or convalescent COVID-19. The chain is built from TRBV19 and TRBJ1-5; D is undetermined. The material sequenced was peripheral blood. CDR3 in amino acids: CASSTAISAVTGQPQHF. DNA of the CDR3: TGTGCCAGTAGTACCGCGATCTCTGCGGTAACTGGGCAGCCCCAGCATTTT.